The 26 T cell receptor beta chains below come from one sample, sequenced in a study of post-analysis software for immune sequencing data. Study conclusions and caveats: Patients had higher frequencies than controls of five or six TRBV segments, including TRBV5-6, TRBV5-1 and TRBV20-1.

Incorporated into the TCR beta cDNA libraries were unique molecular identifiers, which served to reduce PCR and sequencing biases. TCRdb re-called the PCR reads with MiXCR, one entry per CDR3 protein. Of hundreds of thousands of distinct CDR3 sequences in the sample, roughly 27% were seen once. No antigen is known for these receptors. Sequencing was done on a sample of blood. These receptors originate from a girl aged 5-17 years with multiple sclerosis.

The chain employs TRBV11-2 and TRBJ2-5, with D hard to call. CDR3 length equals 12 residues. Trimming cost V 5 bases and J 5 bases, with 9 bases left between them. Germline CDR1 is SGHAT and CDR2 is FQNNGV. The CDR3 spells CASSPGFETQYF. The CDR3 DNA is TGTGCCAGCAGCCCCGGATTTGAGACCCAGTACTTC. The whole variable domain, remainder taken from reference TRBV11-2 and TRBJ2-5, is EAGVAQSPRYKIIEKRQSVAFWCNPISGHATLYWYQQILGQGPKLLIQFQNNGVVDDSQLPKDRFSAERLKGVDSTLKIQPAKLEDSAVYLCASSPGFETQYFGPGTRLLVL.

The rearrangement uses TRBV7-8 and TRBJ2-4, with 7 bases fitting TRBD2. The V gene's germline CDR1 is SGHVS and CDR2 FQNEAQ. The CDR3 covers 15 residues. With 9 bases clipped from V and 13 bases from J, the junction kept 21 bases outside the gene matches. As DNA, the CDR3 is TGTGCCAGTATACGGCTCCAGCGCTTACGGGGGGTCCAGTACTTC. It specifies CASIRLQRLRGVQYF.

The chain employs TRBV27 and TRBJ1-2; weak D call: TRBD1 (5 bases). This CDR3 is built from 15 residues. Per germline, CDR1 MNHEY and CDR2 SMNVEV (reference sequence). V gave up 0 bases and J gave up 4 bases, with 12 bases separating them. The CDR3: CASSLSKAGFYGYTF. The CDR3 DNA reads TGTGCCAGCAGTTTATCGAAGGCAGGGTTCTATGGCTACACCTTC.

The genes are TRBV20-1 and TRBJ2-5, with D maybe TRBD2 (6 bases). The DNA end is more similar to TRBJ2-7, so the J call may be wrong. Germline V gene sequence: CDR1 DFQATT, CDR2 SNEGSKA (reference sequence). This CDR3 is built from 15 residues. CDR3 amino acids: CSARDQTGTHIEQYF. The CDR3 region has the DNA TGCAGTGCTAGGGACCAAACCGGGACTCATATCGAGCAGTACTTC.

The CDR3 loop reads CASSPVGSSPLHF. CDR3 coding DNA: TGTGCCAGCTCCCCCGTAGGTAGTTCACCCCTCCACTTT. The V call is TRBV12-3 or TRBV12-4, the J call TRBJ1-6, with D unclear. Trimming took off 8 bases at V and 9 bases at J, with 14 bases between the two ends. There are 13 residues in the CDR3.

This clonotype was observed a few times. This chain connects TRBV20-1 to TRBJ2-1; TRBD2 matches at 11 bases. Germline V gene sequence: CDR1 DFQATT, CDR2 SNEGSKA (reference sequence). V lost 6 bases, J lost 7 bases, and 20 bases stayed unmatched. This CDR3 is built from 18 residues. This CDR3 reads CSAQKRISGRAVRNEQFF. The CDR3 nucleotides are TGCAGTGCCCAGAAGCGTATTAGCGGGAGGGCGGTTAGGAATGAGCAGTTCTTC.

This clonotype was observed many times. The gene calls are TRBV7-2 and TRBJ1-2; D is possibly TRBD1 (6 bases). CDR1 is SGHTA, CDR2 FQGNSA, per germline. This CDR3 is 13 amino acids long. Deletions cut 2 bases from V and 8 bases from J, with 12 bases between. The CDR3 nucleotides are TGTGCCAGCAGCTTAAGTGGGGGGCCCGGCTACACCTTC. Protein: CASSLSGGPGYTF.

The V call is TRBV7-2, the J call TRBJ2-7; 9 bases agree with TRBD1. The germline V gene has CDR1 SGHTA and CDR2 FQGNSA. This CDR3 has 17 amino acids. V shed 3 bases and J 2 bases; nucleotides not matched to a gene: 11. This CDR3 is CASSFLLVQGAAYEQYF. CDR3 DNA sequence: TGTGCCAGCAGCTTTCTGCTGGTACAGGGGGCTGCCTACGAGCAGTACTTC.

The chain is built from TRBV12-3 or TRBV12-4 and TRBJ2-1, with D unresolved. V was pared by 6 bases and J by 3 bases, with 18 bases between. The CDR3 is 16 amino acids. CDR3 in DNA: TGTGCCAGCAGCCCACCGTCCAGTAGGGTCTACAATGAGCAGTTCTTC. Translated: CASSPPSSRVYNEQFF.

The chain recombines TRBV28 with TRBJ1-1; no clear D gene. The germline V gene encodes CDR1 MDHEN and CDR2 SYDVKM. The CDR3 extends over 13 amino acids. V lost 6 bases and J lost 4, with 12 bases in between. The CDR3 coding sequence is TGTGCCAGCAGGCGCGGGGTCGGCACTGAAGCTTTCTTT. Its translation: CASRRGVGTEAFF. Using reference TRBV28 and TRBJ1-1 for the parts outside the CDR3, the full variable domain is DVKVTQSSRYLVKRTGEKVFLECVQDMDHENMFWYRQDPGLGLRLIYFSYDVKMKEKGDIPEGYSVSREKKERFSLILESASTNQTSMYLCASRRGVGTEAFFGQGTRLTVV.

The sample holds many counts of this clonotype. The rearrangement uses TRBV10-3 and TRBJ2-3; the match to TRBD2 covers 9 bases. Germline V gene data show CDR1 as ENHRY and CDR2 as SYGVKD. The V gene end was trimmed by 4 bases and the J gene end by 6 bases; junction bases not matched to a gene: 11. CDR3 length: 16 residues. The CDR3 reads CAISATSGFWLDTQYF. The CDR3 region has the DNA TGTGCCATCAGTGCGACTAGCGGTTTTTGGCTGGATACGCAGTATTTT.

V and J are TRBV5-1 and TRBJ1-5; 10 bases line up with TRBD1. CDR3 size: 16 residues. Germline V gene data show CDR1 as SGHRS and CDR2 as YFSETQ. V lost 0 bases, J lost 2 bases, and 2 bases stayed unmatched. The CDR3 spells CASSLGDRGGNQPQHF. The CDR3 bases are TGCGCCAGCAGCTTGGGGGACAGGGGTGGCAATCAGCCCCAGCATTTT. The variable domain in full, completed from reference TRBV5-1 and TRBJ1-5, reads KAGVTQTPRYLIKTRGQQVTLSCSPISGHRSVSWYQQTPGQGLQFLFEYFSETQRNKGNFPGRFSGRQFSNSRSEMNVSTLELGDSALYLCASSLGDRGGNQPQHFGDGTRLSIL.

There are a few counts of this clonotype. The CDR3 DNA follows: TGTGCCAGCAGCTTGGGAGCGGGCCCGCGCGGTACGCAGTATTTT. Its translation is CASSLGAGPRGTQYF. The chain carries TRBV13 and TRBJ2-3, with D maybe TRBD2 (6 bases). Per the germline V gene, CDR1 is PRHDT and CDR2 is FYEKMQ (reference sequence). This CDR3 spans 15 amino acids. V gave up 3 bases and J gave up 8 bases, with 18 bases separating them.

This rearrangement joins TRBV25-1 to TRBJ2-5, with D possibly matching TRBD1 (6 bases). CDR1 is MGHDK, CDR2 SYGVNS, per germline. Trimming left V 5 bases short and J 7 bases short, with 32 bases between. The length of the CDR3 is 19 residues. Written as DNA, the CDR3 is TGTGCCAGCAGTCCCGGACAGACCAACTTCGTCGTATATGGTGGGACCCAGTACTTC. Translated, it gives CASSPGQTNFVVYGGTQYF.

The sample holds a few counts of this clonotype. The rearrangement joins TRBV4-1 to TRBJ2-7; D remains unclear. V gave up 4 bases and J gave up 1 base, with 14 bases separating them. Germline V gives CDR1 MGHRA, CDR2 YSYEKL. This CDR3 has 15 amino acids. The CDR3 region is CASSLSSTGSYEQYF. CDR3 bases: TGCGCCAGCAGCCTTTCGTCCACGGGTTCCTACGAGCAGTACTTC.

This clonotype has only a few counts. The CDR3 is CSASRGDVNTQYF. The CDR3 bases are TGCAGTGCTAGCCGGGGGGATGTGAATACGCAGTATTTT. This chain uses TRBV20-1 with TRBJ2-3; 7 bases are a match to TRBD2. Germline CDR1 DFQATT, CDR2 SNEGSKA (reference sequence). There are 13 residues in the CDR3. V lost 3 bases, J lost 7 bases, and 7 bases stayed unmatched.

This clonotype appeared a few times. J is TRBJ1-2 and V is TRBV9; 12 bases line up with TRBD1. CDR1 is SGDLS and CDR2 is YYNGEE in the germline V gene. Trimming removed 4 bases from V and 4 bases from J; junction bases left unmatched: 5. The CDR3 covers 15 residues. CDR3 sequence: CASSPGTGGIYGYTF. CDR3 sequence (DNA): TGTGCCAGCAGCCCCGGGACAGGGGGCATCTATGGCTACACCTTC.

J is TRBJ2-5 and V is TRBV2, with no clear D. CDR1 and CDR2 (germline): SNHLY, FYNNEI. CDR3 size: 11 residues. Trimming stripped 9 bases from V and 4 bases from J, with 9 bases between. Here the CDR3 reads CASRQLETQYF. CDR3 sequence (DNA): TGTGCCAGTCGGCAGTTAGAGACCCAGTACTTC.

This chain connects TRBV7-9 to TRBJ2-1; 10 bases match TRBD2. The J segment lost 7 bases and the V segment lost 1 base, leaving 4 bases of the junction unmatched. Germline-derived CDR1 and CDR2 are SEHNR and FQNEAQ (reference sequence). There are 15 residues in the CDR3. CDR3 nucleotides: TGTGCCAGCAGCTTAGGCCCGACTAGCGGGAATGAGCAGTTCTTC. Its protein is CASSLGPTSGNEQFF.

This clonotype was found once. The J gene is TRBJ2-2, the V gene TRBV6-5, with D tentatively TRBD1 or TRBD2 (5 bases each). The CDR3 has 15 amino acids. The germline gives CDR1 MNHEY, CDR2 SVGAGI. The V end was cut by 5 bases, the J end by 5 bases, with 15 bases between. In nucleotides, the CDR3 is TGTGCCAGCAGTGCGATGGGGGTTCTGACCGGGGAGCTGTTTTTT. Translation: CASSAMGVLTGELFF.

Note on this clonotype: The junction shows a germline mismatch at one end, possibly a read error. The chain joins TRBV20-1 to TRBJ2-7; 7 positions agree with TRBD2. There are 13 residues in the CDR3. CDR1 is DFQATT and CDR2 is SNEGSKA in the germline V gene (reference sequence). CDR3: CSARKAGYNERYF. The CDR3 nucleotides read TGCAGTGCTCGAAAAGCGGGGTACAATGAGCGGTACTTC.

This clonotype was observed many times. The CDR3 loop is CSAEGNLYNEQFF. CDR3 nucleotides: TGCAGCGCGGAGGGGAATCTATACAATGAGCAGTTCTTC. The chain uses TRBV29-1 and TRBJ2-1, with D possibly matching TRBD2 (6 bases). Between the trimmed V and J ends, which lost 7 bases and 4 bases, there was a span of 14 bases. The CDR3 is made up of 13 amino acids. CDR1 SQVTM and CDR2 ANQGSEA come from the germline V gene.

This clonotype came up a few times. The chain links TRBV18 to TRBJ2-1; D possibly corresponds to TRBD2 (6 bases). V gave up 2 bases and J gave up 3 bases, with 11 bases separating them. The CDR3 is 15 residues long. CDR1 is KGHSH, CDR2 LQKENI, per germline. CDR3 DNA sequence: TGTGCCAGCTCACCAAGGGAGGTCGGCTACAATGAGCAGTTCTTC. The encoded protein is CASSPREVGYNEQFF.

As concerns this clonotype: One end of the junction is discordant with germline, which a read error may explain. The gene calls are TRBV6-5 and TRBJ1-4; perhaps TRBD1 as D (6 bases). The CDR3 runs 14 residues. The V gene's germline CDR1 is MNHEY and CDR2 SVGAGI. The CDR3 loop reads CASSKAGASEKPFF. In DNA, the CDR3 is TGTGCCAGCAGCAAGGCAGGGGCCAGTGAAAAACCGTTTTTT.

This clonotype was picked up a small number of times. In nucleotides, the CDR3 is TGCAGTGCAAACCCTAGCGGGAAGGGAGAGACCCAGTACTTC. Protein sequence: CSANPSGKGETQYF. This chain joins TRBV20-1 and TRBJ2-5, with 9 bases identical to TRBD2. Germline-derived CDR1 and CDR2 are DFQATT and SNEGSKA (reference sequence). V dropped 6 bases and J dropped 4; count of bases not matched to a gene: 9. The CDR3 is made up of 14 amino acids.

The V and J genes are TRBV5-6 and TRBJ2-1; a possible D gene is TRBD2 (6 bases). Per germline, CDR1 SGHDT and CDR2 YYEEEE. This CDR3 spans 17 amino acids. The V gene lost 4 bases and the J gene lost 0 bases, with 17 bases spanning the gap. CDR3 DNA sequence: TGTGCCAGCAGCCTGCGTGCTAGCGCGTCCTCCTACAATGAGCAGTTCTTC. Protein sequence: CASSLRASASSYNEQFF.